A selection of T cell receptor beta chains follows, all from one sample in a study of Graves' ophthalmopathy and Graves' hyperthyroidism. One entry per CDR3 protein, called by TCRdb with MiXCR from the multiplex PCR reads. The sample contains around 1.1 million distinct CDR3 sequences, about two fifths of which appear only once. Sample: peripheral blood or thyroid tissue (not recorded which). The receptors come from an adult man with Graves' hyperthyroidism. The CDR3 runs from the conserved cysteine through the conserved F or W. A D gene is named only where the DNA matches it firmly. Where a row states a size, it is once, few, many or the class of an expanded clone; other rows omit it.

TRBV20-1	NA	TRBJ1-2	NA	CSARAETVYGYTF	TGCAGTGCTAGGGCCGAGACGGTCTATGGCTACACCTTC
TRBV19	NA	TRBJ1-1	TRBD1	CASSRFGQGTNLAFF	TGTGCCAGTAGCCGCTTTGGACAGGGTACAAACTTGGCTTTCTTT
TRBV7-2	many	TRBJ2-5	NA	CASRPTAETQYF	TGTGCCAGCAGGCCCACCGCGGAGACCCAGTACTTC
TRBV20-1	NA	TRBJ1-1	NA	CSASQILSGRMNTEAFF	TGCAGTGCTAGTCAAATTCTTTCCGGACGGATGAACACTGAAGCTTTCTTT
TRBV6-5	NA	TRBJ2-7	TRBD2	CASRPRVYRREIYEQYF	TGTGCCAGCAGGCCTCGCGTCTATCGGCGGGAGATATACGAGCAGTACTTC
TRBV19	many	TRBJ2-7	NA	CASSAVSSKQYF	TGTGCCAGTAGTGCCGTATCGTCCAAGCAGTACTTC
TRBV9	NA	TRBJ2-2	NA	CASSAAGKSSTGELFF	TGTGCCAGCAGCGCCGCCGGGAAATCGAGCACCGGGGAGCTGTTTTTT
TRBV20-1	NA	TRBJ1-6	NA	CSAEDGVWASPLHF	TGCAGTGCTGAGGACGGGGTTTGGGCTTCACCCCTCCACTTT
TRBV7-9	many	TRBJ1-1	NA	CASSFSQDTEAFF	TGTGCCAGCAGCTTTTCCCAAGACACTGAAGCTTTCTTT
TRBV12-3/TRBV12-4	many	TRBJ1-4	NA	CASSSDGNEKLFF	TGTGCCAGCAGTTCGGACGGTAATGAAAAACTGTTTTTT
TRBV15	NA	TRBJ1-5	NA	CATSRGGRFPGFEPQHF	TGTGCCACCAGCAGAGGGGGGCGCTTTCCGGGGTTTGAGCCCCAGCATTTT
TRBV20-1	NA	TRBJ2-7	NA	CSARGRRDNLYEQYF	TGCAGTGCTAGAGGTAGGCGGGACAACCTCTACGAGCAGTACTTC
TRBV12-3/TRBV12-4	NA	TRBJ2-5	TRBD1	CASSPQPGTGGGETQYF	TGTGCCAGCAGTCCCCAACCCGGGACAGGGGGTGGGGAGACCCAGTACTTC
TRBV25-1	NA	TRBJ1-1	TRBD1	CASATTGTNTEAFF	TGTGCCAGCGCCACGACAGGGACGAACACTGAAGCTTTCTTT
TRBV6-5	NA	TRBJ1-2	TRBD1	CASSYQGGSRYGYTF	TGTGCCAGCAGTTACCAGGGGGGGTCGCGCTATGGCTACACCTTC
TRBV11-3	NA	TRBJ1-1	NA	CASSFLRVGTEAFF	TGTGCCAGCAGCTTCCTTCGGGTTGGCACTGAAGCTTTCTTT
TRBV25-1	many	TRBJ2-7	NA	CASSEFLGANEQYF	TGTGCCAGCAGTGAATTTCTGGGGGCGAACGAGCAGTACTTC
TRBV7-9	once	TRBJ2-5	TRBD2	CASSNRLAGEWETQYF	TGTGCCAGCAGCAATCGACTAGCGGGAGAGTGGGAGACCCAGTACTTC
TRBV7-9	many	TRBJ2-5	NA	CASSPSGSSQETQYF	TGTGCCAGCAGCCCCAGCGGTAGTTCCCAAGAGACCCAGTACTTC
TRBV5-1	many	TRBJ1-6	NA	CASSLEEGTNSPLHF	TGCGCCAGCAGCTTGGAGGAAGGGACTAATTCACCCCTCCACTTT
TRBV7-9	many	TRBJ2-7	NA	CASSQGGISYEQYF	TGTGCCAGCAGCCAGGGGGGGATCTCCTACGAGCAGTACTTC
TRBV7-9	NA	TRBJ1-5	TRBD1	CASSLGDRSFGAQHF	TGTGCCAGCAGCTTAGGGGACAGGAGCTTTGGGGCCCAGCATTTT
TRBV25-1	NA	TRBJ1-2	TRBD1	CASRSGTGMAYGYTF	TGTGCCAGCAGGTCTGGGACAGGGATGGCCTATGGCTACACCTTC
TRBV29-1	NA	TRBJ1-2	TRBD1	CSVEDRRDRGPGASYGYTF	TGCAGCGTTGAAGATCGCCGGGACAGGGGGCCTGGGGCAAGCTATGGCTACACCTTC
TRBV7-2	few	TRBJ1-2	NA	CASSLDGLRNYGYTF	TGTGCCAGCAGCTTAGACGGTTTACGGAACTATGGCTACACCTTC
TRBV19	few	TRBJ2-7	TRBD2	CASSSSGLAVYEQYF	TGTGCCAGTAGTAGTTCGGGACTAGCGGTCTACGAGCAGTACTTC
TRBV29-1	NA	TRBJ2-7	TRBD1	CSGRQGGSFGEQYF	TGCAGCGGTAGACAGGGCGGTAGCTTTGGCGAGCAGTACTTC
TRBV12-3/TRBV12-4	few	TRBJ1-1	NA	CASGWGLNTEAFF	TGTGCCAGCGGATGGGGGTTGAACACTGAAGCTTTCTTT
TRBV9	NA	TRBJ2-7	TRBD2	CASSLGAGGNYGQYF	TGTGCCAGCAGTTTAGGTGCGGGAGGGAACTACGGGCAGTACTTC
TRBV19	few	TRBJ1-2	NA	CASRDTNYYGYTF	TGTGCCAGTCGGGACACCAACTACTATGGCTACACCTTC
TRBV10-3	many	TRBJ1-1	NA	CATKTSTVRGENTEAFF	TGTGCCACCAAAACCTCCACAGTTAGGGGAGAAAACACTGAAGCTTTCTTT
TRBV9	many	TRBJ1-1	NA	CASSLKTGEAFF	TGTGCCAGCAGCTTAAAAACCGGTGAAGCTTTCTTT
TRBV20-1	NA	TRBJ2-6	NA	CSARSPVRGTGANVLTF	TGCAGTGCTAGAAGTCCAGTACGGGGGACTGGGGCCAACGTCCTGACTTTC